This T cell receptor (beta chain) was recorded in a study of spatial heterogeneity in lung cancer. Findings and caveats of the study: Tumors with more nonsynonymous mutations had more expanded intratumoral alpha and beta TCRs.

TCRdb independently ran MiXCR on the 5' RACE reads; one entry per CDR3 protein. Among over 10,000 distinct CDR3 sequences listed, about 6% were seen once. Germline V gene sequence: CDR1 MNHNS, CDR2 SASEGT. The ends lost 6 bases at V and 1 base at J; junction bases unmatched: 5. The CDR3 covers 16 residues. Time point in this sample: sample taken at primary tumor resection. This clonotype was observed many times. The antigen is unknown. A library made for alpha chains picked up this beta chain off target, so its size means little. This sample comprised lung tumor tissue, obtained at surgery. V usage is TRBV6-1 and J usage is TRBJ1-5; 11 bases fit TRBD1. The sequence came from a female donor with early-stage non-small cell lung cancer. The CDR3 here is CASRIGDRGSNQPQHF. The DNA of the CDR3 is TGTGCCAGCAGAATAGGGGACAGGGGGAGCAATCAGCCCCAGCATTTT.